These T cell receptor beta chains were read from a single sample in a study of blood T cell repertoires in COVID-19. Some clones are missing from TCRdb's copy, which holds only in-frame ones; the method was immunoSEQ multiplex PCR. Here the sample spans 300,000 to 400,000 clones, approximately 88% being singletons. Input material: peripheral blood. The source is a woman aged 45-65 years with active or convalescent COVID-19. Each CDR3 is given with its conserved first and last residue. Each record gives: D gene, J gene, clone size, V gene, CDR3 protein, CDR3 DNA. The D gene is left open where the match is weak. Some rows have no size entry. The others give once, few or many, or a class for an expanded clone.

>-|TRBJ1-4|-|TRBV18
CASSPGAGVEKLFF
TGTGCCAGCTCACCGGGGGCAGGGGTTGAAAAACTGTTTTTT
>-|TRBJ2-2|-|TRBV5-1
CASSSNLAAGTGELFF
TGCGCCAGCAGCTCTAATTTGGCCGCAGGCACCGGGGAGCTGTTTTTT
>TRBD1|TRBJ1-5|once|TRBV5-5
CASSRIRGPNQPQHF
TGTGCCAGCAGCCGAATAAGGGGGCCCAATCAGCCCCAGCATTTT
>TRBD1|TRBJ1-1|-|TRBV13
CASSSNTGQVNTEAFF
TGTGCCAGCAGTTCAAATACGGGACAGGTGAACACTGAAGCTTTCTTT
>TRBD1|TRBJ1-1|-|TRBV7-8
CASSSPGTAKTEAFF
TGTGCCAGCAGCTCCCCCGGGACAGCGAAAACTGAAGCTTTCTTT
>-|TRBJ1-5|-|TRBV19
CASSSSLIAAQHF
TGTGCCAGTAGTAGCAGCTTGATTGCGGCCCAGCATTTT
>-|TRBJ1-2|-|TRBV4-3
CASSQGTAPYGYTF
TGCGCCAGCAGCCAAGGGACAGCTCCATATGGCTACACCTTC
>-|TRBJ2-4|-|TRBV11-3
CASSYPTGEENIQYF
TGTGCCAGCAGCTATCCTACAGGGGAGGAAAACATTCAGTACTTC
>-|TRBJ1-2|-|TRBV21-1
CASSKGFRTVYGYTF
TGTGCCAGCAGCAAAGGTTTTAGGACAGTCTATGGCTACACCTTC
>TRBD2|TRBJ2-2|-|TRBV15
CATSRRFWASGTPRELFF
TGTGCCACCAGCAGACGATTTTGGGCTAGCGGGACCCCCCGGGAGCTGTTTTTT
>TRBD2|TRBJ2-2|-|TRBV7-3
CASSLSGGQPNTGELFF
TGTGCCAGCAGCCTTAGCGGGGGGCAGCCGAACACCGGGGAGCTGTTTTTT
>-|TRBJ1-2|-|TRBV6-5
CASSYSRGYGYTF
TGTGCCAGCAGTTACTCCAGAGGCTATGGCTACACCTTC
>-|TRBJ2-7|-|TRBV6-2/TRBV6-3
CASSYSDYAPWEQYF
TGTGCCAGCAGTTACTCCGACTACGCTCCATGGGAGCAGTACTTC
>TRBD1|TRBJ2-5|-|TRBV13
CASSPGGQGGPETQYF
TGTGCCAGCAGCCCGGGGGGACAGGGGGGACCTGAGACCCAGTACTTC
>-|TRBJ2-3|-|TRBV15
CATSRDEGVLTDTQYF
TGTGCCACCAGCAGAGATGAGGGCGTACTCACAGATACGCAGTATTTT
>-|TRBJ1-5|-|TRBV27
CASNPSRGAQPQHF
TGTGCCAGCAATCCCTCCAGGGGAGCCCAGCCCCAGCATTTT
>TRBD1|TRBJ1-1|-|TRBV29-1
CSVADRANTEAFF
TGCAGCGTTGCTGACAGGGCGAACACTGAAGCTTTCTTT
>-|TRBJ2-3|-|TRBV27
CASSLSGGSGDTQYF
TGTGCCAGCAGTTTATCAGGCGGAAGTGGAGATACGCAGTATTTT
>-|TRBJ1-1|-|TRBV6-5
CASSYLEGNTEAFF
TGTGCCAGCAGTTACCTAGAGGGGAACACTGAAGCTTTCTTT
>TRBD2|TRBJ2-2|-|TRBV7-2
CASSLSGTRLVGELFF
TGTGCCAGCAGCCTCTCCGGGACTAGATTGGTCGGGGAGCTGTTTTTT
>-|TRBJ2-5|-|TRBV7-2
CASSRLGRIDETQYF
TGTGCCAGCAGCCGCCTGGGGAGGATCGACGAGACCCAGTACTTC
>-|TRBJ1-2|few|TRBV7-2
CASSLGLNDGYTF
TGTGCCAGCAGCTTGGGGCTGAATGATGGCTACACCTTC
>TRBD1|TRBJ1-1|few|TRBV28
CASSIRTGHTEAFF
TGTGCCAGCAGTATCAGGACAGGGCACACTGAAGCTTTCTTT
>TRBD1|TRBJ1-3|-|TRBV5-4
CASSQGGGNTIYF
TGTGCCAGCAGCCAGGGGGGAGGAAACACCATATATTTT
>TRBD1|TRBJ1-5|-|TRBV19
CASSIYPDRGGNQPQHF
TGTGCCAGTAGTATATACCCCGACAGGGGGGGCAATCAGCCCCAGCATTTT
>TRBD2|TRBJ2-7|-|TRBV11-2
CASSFLAGGAGMEQYF
TGTGCCAGCAGCTTCCTAGCGGGAGGGGCCGGGATGGAGCAGTACTTC
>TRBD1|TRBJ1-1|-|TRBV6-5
CASSTGQTGEAFF
TGTGCCAGCAGTACGGGACAGACAGGAGAAGCTTTCTTT
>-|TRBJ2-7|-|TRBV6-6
CASSYSMYLTNYEQYF
TGTGCCAGCAGTTACTCGATGTACTTAACCAACTACGAGCAGTACTTC
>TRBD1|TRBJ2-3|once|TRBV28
CASSFRRTGDDTQYF
TGTGCCAGCAGTTTCCGCCGGACAGGGGATGATACGCAGTATTTT
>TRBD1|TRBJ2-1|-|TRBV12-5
CASGRDRGPYNEQFF
TGTGCTAGTGGTCGAGACAGGGGTCCCTACAATGAGCAGTTCTTC
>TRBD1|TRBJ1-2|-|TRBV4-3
CASSQLLGDSGYGYTF
TGCGCCAGCAGCCAACTTCTGGGGGACAGCGGCTATGGCTACACCTTC
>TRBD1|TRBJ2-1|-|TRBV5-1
CASSLQGSSSYNEQFF
TGCGCCAGCAGCTTACAGGGGTCCAGCTCCTACAATGAGCAGTTCTTC
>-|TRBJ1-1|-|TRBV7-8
CASSRQANTEAFF
TGTGCCAGCAGCCGACAGGCGAACACTGAAGCTTTCTTT
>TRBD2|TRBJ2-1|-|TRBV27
CASSTPGLYNEQFF
TGTGCCAGCAGTACTCCGGGACTATACAATGAGCAGTTCTTC
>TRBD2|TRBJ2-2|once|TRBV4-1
CASSQEPAGDHTGELFF
TGCGCCAGCAGCCAAGAGCCGGCGGGAGATCACACCGGGGAGCTGTTTTTT
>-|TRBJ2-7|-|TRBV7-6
CASSPQDRSGTYEQYF
TGTGCCAGCAGCCCTCAGGACAGAAGCGGAACCTACGAGCAGTACTTC
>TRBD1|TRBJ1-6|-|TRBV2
CASSLGQDNSPLHF
TGTGCCAGCAGTTTGGGACAGGATAATTCACCCCTCCACTTT
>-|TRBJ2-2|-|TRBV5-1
CASSLYVPTNTGELFF
TGCGCCAGCAGCTTGTATGTTCCAACAAACACCGGGGAGCTGTTTTTT
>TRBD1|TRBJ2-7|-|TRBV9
CASSADPSPGQVSYEQYF
TGTGCCAGCAGCGCGGACCCATCCCCGGGACAGGTATCCTACGAGCAGTACTTC
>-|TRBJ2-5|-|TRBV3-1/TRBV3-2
CASSQDRLAGETQYF
TGTGCCAGCAGCCAAGATAGGCTAGCCGGGGAGACCCAGTACTTC
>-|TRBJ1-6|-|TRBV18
CASSPSSDSPLHF
TGTGCCAGCTCACCTTCGTCGGATTCACCCCTCCACTTT
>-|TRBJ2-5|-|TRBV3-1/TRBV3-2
CASSQDTVVAGETQYF
TGTGCCAGCAGCCAAGATACGGTAGTGGCAGGAGAGACCCAGTACTTC
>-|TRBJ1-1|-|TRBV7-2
CASSLQGYTEAFF
TGTGCCAGCAGCTTGCAGGGGTACACTGAAGCTTTCTTT
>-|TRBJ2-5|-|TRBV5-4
CASSVGRVGETQYF
TGTGCCAGCAGCGTGGGCCGGGTTGGAGAGACCCAGTACTTC
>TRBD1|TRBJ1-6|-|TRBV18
CASSPLGQDYNSPLHF
TGTGCCAGCTCACCGCTAGGACAGGACTATAATTCACCCCTCCACTTT
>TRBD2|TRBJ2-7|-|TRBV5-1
CASSLELAGGPTAHEQYF
TGCGCCAGCAGCTTGGAGTTAGCGGGAGGGCCAACCGCCCACGAGCAGTACTTC
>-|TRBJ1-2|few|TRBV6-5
CASSYSIQGNGYTF
TGTGCCAGCAGTTACTCGATCCAGGGTAATGGCTACACCTTC
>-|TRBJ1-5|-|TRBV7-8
CASSLWRGPQHF
TGTGCCAGCAGCTTATGGAGAGGGCCCCAGCATTTT
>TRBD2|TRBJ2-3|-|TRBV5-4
CASSSPFGGSGSADTQYF
TGTGCCAGCAGCTCCCCCTTCGGTGGTAGCGGGAGTGCAGATACGCAGTATTTT
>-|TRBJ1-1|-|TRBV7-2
CASSLAPGSREAFF
TGTGCCAGCAGCTTAGCCCCTGGCTCGAGGGAAGCTTTCTTT
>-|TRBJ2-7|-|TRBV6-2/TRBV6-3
CASSSDKLSRYYEQYF
TGTGCCAGCAGTTCCGACAAGCTTTCCAGATACTACGAGCAGTACTTC
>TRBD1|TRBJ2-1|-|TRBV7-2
CASRDRVHNEQFF
TGTGCCAGCAGAGACAGGGTGCACAATGAGCAGTTCTTC
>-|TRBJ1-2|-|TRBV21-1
CASSKGRGPGVLFGYTF
TGTGCCAGCAGCAAAGGCCGAGGTCCGGGTGTCTTGTTTGGCTACACCTTC
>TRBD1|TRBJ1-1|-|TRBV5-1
CASSQTGVLEAFF
TGCGCCAGCAGCCAGACAGGGGTTCTCGAAGCTTTCTTT
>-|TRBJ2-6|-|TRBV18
CASSPPRSGANVLTF
TGTGCCAGCTCACCACCGCGCTCTGGGGCCAACGTCCTGACTTTC